Here is one T cell receptor (beta chain) with its context. The CDR3 consists of 15 residues. Germline lookup yields CDR1 KGHSH and CDR2 LQKENI. V was shortened by 0 bases and J by 8 bases, with 13 bases between the two germline ends. The data derive from a study of blood T cell repertoires in COVID-19. Across the study: Sites across the United States, Italy and Spain contributed samples from acute and convalescent COVID-19. In each case, the material was cDNA or gDNA derived from T cells, B-cell-depleted T cells, or PBMCs.

The authors' processing: Estimation of nucleated cell counts was performed using reference gene primer amplification. Here immunoSEQ multiplex PCR was the method, and the copy in TCRdb shows in-frame clones only, minus some. V, J and clone size are taken as reported in that table, and D and trimming were inferred from the DNA itself. The data show 150,000 or so clones, just under 85% seen once. The sequence was obtained from a man aged 40-50 years who had recovered from COVID-19. Sequenced material: peripheral blood. The V gene is TRBV18, the J gene TRBJ1-4; no clear D gene. CDR3 sequence reads: CASSPPSVRSEKLFF. The CDR3 coding sequence is TGTGCCAGCTCACCACCGTCCGTACGGAGCGAAAAACTGTTTTTT.